This T cell receptor (beta chain) was sequenced in a study of monozygotic twins with inflammatory bowel disease. Notes on the study in general: Whereas healthy co-twins had higher TCRbeta diversity (inverse Simpson), IBD patients had lower diversity.

The CDR3 sequence is 13 residues long. The V gene's germline CDR1 is SGHTA and CDR2 FQGTGA. As concerns this clonotype: The antigen is not known.

For every donor, one blood sample of about 2.5 ml was drawn. Template-switch reactions added UMIs with a 6-nucleotide sample barcode. TCRalpha and TCRbeta cDNA underwent two nested PCRs of about 17 and 10 cycles. No DNA is given; TCRdb re-called the 5' RACE reads and lists each CDR3 protein once. The listing records around 450,000 distinct CDR3 sequences. The sequence came from a human donor with ulcerative colitis or Crohn's disease, or a healthy co-twin of an affected twin (not recorded which). The V call is TRBV7-3, the J call TRBJ2-1. Sequenced: blood. The chain's CDR3 is CASSLLHPFEQFF. The entire variable domain, with the rest obtained from reference TRBV7-3 and TRBJ2-1, is as follows: GAGVSQTPSNKVTEKGKYVELRCDPISGHTALYWYRQSLGQGPEFLIYFQGTGAADDSGLPNDRFFAVRPEGSVSTLKIQRTERGDSAVYLCASSLLHPFEQFFGPGTRLTVL.